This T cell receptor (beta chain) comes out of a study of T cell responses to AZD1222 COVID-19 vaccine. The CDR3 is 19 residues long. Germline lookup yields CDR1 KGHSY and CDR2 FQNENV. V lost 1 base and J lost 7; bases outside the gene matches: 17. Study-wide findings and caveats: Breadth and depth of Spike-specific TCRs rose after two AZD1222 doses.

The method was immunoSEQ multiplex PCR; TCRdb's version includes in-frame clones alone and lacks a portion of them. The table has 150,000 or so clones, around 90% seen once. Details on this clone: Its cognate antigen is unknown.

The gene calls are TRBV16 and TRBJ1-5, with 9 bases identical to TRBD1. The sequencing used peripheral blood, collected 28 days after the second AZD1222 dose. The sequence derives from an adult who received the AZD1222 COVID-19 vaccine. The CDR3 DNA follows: TGTGCCAGCAGCCAATTTCCCACGAAGGGACAGGGAGGGCACCAGCCCCAGCATTTT. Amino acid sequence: CASSQFPTKGQGGHQPQHF. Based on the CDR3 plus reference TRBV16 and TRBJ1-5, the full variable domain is GEEVAQTPKHLVRGEGQKAKLYCAPIKGHSYVFWYQQVLKNEFKFLISFQNENVFDETGMPKERFSAKCLPNSPCSLEIQATKLEDSAVYFCASSQFPTKGQGGHQPQHFGDGTRLSIL.